Listed below are T cell receptor beta chains from one sample, sequenced in a study of Ad26.COV2.S vaccination and SARS-CoV-2 variants. Some clones are missing from TCRdb's copy, which holds only in-frame ones; the method was immunoSEQ multiplex PCR. The sample has roughly 510,000 clones, roughly 89% seen once; the top ten hold around 13%. Sample: peripheral blood, taken in a trial of Ad26.COV2.S vaccine versus placebo. All receptors derive from a person aged 18 to 59 who received the Ad26.COV2.S COVID-19 vaccine or a placebo. Each CDR3 is given with its conserved first and last residue. The D gene is left open where the match is weak. Only some rows state a clone size, as once, few, many or a class for expanded clones.

d_call,j_call,clone_size,v_call,cdr3_nt,cdr3_aa
TRBD1,TRBJ1-2,few,TRBV5-5,TGTGCCAGCAGCATGGGACAGGGGGCATTTAACTATGGCTACACCTTC,CASSMGQGAFNYGYTF
TRBD2,TRBJ2-7,once,TRBV5-4,TGTGCCAGCAGCCGGGGGACTAGCGGATACGAGCAGTACTTC,CASSRGTSGYEQYF
.,TRBJ1-5,.,TRBV19,TGTGCCAGTAGTATCGTTGGGGTCGAGCCCCAGCATTTT,CASSIVGVEPQHF
.,TRBJ2-2,few,TRBV4-2,TGTGCCAGCAGCCAAGACAGCTCGAACACCGGGGAGCTGTTTTTT,CASSQDSSNTGELFF
.,TRBJ1-5,.,TRBV28,TGTGCCAGCAGTTTAAATCCCCAGCCCCAGCATTTT,CASSLNPQPQHF
.,TRBJ1-1,.,TRBV19,TGTGCCAGTGGCATAAGCGGACAGAAGAACACTGAAGCTTTCTTT,CASGISGQKNTEAFF
.,TRBJ1-4,.,TRBV5-1,TGCGCCAGCAGCAGCGGAGATGCCCGAAATGAAAAACTGTTTTTT,CASSSGDARNEKLFF
.,TRBJ2-7,.,TRBV5-6,TGTGCCAGCAGCTTACAACTATCCGGGCCTCGGTACGAGCAGTACTTC,CASSLQLSGPRYEQYF
.,TRBJ1-5,.,TRBV4-3,TGCGCCAGCAGCCAATCCTACCCAGCTGGGCCCCAGCATTTT,CASSQSYPAGPQHF
.,TRBJ1-6,.,TRBV28,TGTGCCAGCAGTCCTACTGCGAGGTCTACACCCCTCCACTTT,CASSPTARSTPLHF